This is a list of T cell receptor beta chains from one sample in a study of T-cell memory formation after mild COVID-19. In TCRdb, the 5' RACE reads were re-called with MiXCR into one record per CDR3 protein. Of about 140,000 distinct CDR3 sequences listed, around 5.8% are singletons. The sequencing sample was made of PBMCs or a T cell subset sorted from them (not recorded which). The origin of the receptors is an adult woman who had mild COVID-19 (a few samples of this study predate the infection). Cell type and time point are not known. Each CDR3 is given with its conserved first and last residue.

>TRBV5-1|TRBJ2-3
CASSSGGDTDTQYF
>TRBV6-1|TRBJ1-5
CASSSYQPQHF
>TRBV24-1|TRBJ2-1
CATKGGPGEQFF
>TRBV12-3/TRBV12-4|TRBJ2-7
CASSENRGEQYF
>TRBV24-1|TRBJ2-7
CATSDFNDEQYF
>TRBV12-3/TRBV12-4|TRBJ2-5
CASTSGRHRIEETQYF
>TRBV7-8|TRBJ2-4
CASSPARVAKNIQYF
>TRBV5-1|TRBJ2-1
CASSLERGVNNEQFF
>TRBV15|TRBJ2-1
CATSRDPSVSYNEQFF
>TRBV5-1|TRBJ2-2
CASSFRTGGNTGELIF
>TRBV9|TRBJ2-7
CASSVGPGTAYEQYF
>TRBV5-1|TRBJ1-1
CASSPVQLNTEAFF
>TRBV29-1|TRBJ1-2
CSVGTSNYGCTF
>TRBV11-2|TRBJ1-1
CASSPGGGVSTEAFF
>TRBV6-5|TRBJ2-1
CASSLSKTSAYNNEQFF
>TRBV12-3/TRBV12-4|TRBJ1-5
CASSLEWPIQPQHF